The TCR beta chain described here comes from a study of T-cell memory formation after mild COVID-19 (dated by TCRdb to the early 2020s). For the study in its entirety: TCR sequence clusters from the two donors were found to be largely donor specific. In a couple of donors, T-cell clones that expanded and contracted after mild COVID-19 were followed by sequencing TCRalpha and TCRbeta repertoires longitudinally. Two young, previously healthy adult volunteers made up the cohort, one male and one female.

This clonotype was found a few times. What this receptor recognizes is not known. No much larger clonotype is one base removed from it; base qualities were not supplied. Results and caveats for the whole study, not just this receptor: Contracting CD4+ clones were found mainly in CM and EM memory subsets, while CD8+ clones were enriched in EMRA. Balanced CD4/CD8 phenotypes were observed for clones contracting from day 15 to 85, whereas a bias towards CD4+ was observed for a second wave of clones expanding from day 15 to 37. Whether the second-wave clones peaking on day 37 were SARS-CoV-2 specific was not confirmed. Some responding clones were detected in pre-infection memory, suggesting pre-existing cross-reactive memory T cells joined the SARS-CoV-2 response. Only a couple of mild cases were covered by the study, and larger cohorts that include severe cases with pre-infection samples were considered necessary.

The CDR3 spans 14 residues, from the cysteine through the phenylalanine. The only DNA kept is the CDR3, 42 bases in frame from the first base. From the germline V gene, CDR1 is SGHRS and CDR2 is YFSETQ. Trimming removed 4 bases from V and 1 base from J, leaving 11 bases between the germline ends. Sequenced using an Illumina NovaSeq 6000. TCRalpha and TCRbeta cDNA libraries were constructed by 5'RACE with constant-segment primers, with sample barcodes and unique molecular identifiers being introduced. RNA was extracted from every sample with Trizol reagent. Amplification of the libraries took two PCR steps, and the second step added a second sample barcode plus Illumina TruSeq adapters. Sequencing of the libraries was done on an Illumina NovaSeq, producing 2 x 150 bp paired-end reads. Under the source paper's analysis protocol: Demultiplexing of reads and collapsing into UMI-guided consensus sequences were performed with migec v1.2.7. Using mixcr v2.1.11, UMI consensuses were aligned to TRA and TRB V and J templates and then assembled into clonotypes. Expanded or contracted clonotypes were those called significant by both edgeR and NoisET, with noise models trained on biological replicates. For edgeR calls, the cutoffs were a false discovery rate-adjusted p below 0.01 and a log2 fold-change threshold of 1. As an exploratory analysis of dynamics, max-normalized trajectories of the 1000 most abundant clonotypes were examined by PCA with hierarchical clustering. Separately sequenced CD4+ and CD8+ repertoires were used to assign a CD4 or CD8 phenotype to each responding clone. The public sequencing data were trimmed at Q25 with fastp and processed into clonotypes with MiXCR by TCRdb, which kept only in-frame beta chains. Rows with a matching CDR3 protein are joined into one entry that keeps the most common DNA and genes. In this record, the V and J calls reflect TCRdb's handling and not the investigators' own analysis. The sample data list 68,000 or so distinct CDR3 sequences, and around 15% of these were observed just once. The ten top clones hold about 33% of the sample.

Ficoll-Paque density gradient centrifugation was used to isolate PBMCs. Sequenced sample: PBMCs or a T cell subset sorted from them (not recorded which). The chain employs TRBV5-1 and TRBJ1-1; TRBD1 is a possible D gene, resting on 6 matching bases. The clonotype originates from an adult woman who had mild COVID-19 (a few samples of this study predate the infection). The sample titles of this study are shuffled in the database, so cell type and time point are left out; the donor was told from shared clones. The CDR3 region: CASSLGHENTEAFF. The nucleotide sequence reads as follows: TGCGCCAGCAGCCTGGGACACGAGAACACTGAAGCTTTCTTT.